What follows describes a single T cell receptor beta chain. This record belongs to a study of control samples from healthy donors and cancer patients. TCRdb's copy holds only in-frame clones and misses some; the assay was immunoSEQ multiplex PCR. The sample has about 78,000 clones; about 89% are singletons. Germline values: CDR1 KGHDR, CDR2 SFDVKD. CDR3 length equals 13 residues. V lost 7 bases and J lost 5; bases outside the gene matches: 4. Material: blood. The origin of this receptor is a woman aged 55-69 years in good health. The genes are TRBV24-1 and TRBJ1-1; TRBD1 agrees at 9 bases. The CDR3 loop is CATRRTGETEAFF. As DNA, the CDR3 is TGTGCCACCAGACGGACAGGGGAGACTGAAGCTTTCTTT.